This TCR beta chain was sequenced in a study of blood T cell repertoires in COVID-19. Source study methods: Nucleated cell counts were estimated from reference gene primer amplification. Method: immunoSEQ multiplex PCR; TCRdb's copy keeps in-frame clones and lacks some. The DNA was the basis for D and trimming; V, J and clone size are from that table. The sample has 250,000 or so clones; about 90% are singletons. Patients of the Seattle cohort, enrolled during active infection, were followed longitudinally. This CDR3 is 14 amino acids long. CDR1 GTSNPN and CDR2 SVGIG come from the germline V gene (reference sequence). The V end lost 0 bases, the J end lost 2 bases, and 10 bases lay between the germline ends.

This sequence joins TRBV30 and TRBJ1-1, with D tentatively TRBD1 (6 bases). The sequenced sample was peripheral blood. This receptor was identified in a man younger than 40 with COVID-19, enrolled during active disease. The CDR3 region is CAWSVGGANTEAFF. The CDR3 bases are TGTGCCTGGAGTGTAGGGGGAGCTAACACTGAAGCTTTCTTT.